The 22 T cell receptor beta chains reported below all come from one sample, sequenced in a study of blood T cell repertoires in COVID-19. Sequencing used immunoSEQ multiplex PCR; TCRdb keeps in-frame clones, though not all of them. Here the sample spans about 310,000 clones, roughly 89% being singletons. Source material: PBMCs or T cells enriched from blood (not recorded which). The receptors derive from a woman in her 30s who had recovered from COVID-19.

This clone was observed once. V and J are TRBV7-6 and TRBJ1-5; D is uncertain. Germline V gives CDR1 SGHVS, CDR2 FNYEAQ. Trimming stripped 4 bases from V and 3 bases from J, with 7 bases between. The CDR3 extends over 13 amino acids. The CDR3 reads CASSSGYNQPQHF. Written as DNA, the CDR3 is TGTGCCAGCAGCTCCGGGTACAATCAGCCCCAGCATTTT.

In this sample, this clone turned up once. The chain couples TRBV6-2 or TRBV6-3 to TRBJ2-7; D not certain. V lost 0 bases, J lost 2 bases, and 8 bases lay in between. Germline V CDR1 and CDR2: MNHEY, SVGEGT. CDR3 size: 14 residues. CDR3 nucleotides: TGTGCCAGCAGTTACTCTGCACCGGCCTACGAGCAGTACTTC. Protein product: CASSYSAPAYEQYF.

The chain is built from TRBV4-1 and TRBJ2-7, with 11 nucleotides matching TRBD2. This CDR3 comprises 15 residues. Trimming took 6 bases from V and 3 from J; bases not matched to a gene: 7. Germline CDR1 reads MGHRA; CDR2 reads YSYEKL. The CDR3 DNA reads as TGCGCCAGCAGGATAGCGGGGGGGAGTTTCTACGAGCAGTACTTC. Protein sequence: CASRIAGGSFYEQYF.

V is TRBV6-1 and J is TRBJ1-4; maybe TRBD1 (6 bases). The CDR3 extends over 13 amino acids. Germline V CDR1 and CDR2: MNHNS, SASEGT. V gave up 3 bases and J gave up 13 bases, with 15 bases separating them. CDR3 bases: TGTGCCAGCAGTGAGGAGCGGGGGCGAGGACTGTTTTTT. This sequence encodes CASSEERGRGLFF.

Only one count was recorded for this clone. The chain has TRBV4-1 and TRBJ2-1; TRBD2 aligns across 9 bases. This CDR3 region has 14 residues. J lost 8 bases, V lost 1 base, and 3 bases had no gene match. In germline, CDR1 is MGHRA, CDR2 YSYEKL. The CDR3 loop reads CASSQGRTSDEQFF. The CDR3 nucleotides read TGCGCCAGCAGCCAAGGGCGGACTAGCGATGAGCAGTTCTTC.

The CDR3 region is CASSGPRATNEKLFF. The CDR3 DNA is TGTGCCAGCAGTGGGCCGAGGGCGACTAATGAAAAACTGTTTTTT. This chain uses TRBV2 with TRBJ1-4; D is uncertain. V lost 4 bases and J 2 bases, leaving 11 bases between the germline ends. The CDR3 has 15 amino acids. Germline V gene data show CDR1 as SNHLY and CDR2 as FYNNEI. Based on the CDR3 plus reference TRBV2 and TRBJ1-4, the full variable domain is EPEVTQTPSHQVTQMGQEVILRCVPISNHLYFYWYRQILGQKVEFLVSFYNNEISEKSEIFDDQFSVERPDGSNFTLKIRSTKLEDSAMYFCASSGPRATNEKLFFGSGTQLSVL.

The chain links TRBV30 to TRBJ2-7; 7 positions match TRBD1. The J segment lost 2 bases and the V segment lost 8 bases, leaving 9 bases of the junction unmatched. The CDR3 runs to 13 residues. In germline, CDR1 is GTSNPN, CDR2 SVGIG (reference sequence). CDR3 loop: CAGEQGRTYEQYF. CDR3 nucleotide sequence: TGTGCCGGCGAACAGGGGCGGACCTACGAGCAGTACTTC.

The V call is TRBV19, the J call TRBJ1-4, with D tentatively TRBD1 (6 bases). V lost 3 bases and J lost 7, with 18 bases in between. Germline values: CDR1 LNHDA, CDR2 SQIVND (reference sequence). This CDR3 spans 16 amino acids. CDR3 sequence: CASSIERWGRAEKLFF. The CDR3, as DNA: TGTGCCAGTAGTATCGAACGGTGGGGGCGCGCTGAAAAACTGTTTTTT. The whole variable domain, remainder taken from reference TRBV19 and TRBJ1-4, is DGGITQSPKYLFRKEGQNVTLSCEQNLNHDAMYWYRQDPGQGLRLIYYSQIVNDFQKGDIAEGYSVSREKKESFPLTVTSAQKNPTAFYLCASSIERWGRAEKLFFGSGTQLSVL.

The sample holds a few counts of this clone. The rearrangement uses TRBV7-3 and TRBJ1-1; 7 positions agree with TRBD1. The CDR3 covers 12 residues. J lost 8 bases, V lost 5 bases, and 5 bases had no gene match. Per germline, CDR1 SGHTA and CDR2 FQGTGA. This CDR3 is CASSPDRIEAFF. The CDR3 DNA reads TGTGCCAGCAGCCCGGACAGGATCGAAGCTTTCTTT.

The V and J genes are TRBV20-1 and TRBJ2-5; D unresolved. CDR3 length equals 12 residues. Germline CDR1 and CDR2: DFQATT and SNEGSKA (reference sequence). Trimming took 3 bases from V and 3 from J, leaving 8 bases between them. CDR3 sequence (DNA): TGCAGTGCTAGTCTCCTAGAAGAGACCCAGTACTTC. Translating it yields CSASLLEETQYF.

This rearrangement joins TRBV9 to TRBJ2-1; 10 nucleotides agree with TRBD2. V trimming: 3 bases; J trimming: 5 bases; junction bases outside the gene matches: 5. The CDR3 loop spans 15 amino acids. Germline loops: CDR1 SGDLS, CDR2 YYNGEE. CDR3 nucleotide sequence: TGTGCCAGCAGCGCTATAGCGGGGGGTGACAATGAGCAGTTCTTC. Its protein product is CASSAIAGGDNEQFF. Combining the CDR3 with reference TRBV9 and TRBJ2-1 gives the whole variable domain DSGVTQTPKHLITATGQRVTLRCSPRSGDLSVYWYQQSLDQGLQFLIQYYNGEERAKGNILERFSAQQFPDLHSELNLSSLELGDSALYFCASSAIAGGDNEQFFGPGTRLTVL.

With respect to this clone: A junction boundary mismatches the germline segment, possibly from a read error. The CDR3 DNA reads TGTGCCAGCAGCTTAGGGCCCCTAGTGAACTCTGAAGCTTTCTTT. Residues: CASSLGPLVNSEAFF. The chain uses TRBV7-2 and TRBJ1-1, with no clear D. CDR3 length: 15 amino acids. The V gene's germline CDR1 is SGHTA and CDR2 FQGNSA.

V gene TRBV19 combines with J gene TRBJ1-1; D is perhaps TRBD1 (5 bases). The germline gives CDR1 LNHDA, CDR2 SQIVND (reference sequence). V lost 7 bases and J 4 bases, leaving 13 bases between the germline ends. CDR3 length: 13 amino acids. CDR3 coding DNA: TGTGCCAGTATCCCAGGGCGTCGCACTGAAGCTTTCTTT. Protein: CASIPGRRTEAFF.

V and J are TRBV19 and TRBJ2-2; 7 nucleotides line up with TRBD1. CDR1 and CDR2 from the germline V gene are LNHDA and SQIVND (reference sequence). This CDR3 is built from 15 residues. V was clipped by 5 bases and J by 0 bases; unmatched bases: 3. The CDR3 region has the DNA TGTGCCAGTAGTCCTCAGGGGGCGAACACCGGGGAGCTGTTTTTT. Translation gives CASSPQGANTGELFF.

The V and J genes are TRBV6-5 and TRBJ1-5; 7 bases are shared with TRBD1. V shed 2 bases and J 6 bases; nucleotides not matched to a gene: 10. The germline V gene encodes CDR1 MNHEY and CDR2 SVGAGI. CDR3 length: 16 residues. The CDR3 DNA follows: TGTGCCAGCAGTTACCCAGGGACAGATGGTGGTCAGCCCCAGCATTTT. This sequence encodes CASSYPGTDGGQPQHF.

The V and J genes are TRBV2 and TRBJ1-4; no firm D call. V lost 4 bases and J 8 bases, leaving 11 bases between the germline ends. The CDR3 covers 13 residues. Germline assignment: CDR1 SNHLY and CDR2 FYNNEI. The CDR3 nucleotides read TGTGCCAGCAGTGTTACATGGCGGGAAAAACTGTTTTTT. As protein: CASSVTWREKLFF. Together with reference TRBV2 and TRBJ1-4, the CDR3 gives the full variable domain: EPEVTQTPSHQVTQMGQEVILRCVPISNHLYFYWYRQILGQKVEFLVSFYNNEISEKSEIFDDQFSVERPDGSNFTLKIRSTKLEDSAMYFCASSVTWREKLFFGSGTQLSVL.

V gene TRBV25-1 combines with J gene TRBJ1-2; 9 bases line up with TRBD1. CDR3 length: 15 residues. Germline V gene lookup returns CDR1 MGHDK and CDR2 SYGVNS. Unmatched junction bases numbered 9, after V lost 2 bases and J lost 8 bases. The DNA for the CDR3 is TGTGCCAGCAGTGAAGACGGGACAGGGCGGCAGGGCTACACCTTC. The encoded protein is CASSEDGTGRQGYTF.

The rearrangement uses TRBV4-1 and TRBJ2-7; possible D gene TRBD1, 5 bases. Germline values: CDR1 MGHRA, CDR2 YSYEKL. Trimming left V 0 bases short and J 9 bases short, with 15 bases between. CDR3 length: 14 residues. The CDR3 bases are TGCGCCAGCAGCCAAGAATCTCTCCTCCAGGGGCAGTACTTC. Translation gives CASSQESLLQGQYF.

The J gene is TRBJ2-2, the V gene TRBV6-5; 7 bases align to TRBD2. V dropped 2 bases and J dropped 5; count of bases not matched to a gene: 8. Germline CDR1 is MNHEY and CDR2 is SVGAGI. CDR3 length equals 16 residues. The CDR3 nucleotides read TGTGCCAGCAGTTACCCCGGCACCGGGGGGACCGGGGAGCTGTTTTTT. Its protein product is CASSYPGTGGTGELFF.

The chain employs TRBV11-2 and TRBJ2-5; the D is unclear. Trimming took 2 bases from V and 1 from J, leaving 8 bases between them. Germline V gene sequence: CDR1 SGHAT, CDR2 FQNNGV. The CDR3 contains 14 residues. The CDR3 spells CASSLRHLQETQYF. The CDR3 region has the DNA TGTGCCAGCAGCTTACGACACCTCCAAGAGACCCAGTACTTC.

The CDR3 sequence is CASSPSQGSGNSPLHF. For the CDR3, the DNA is TGTGCCAGCTCACCATCACAGGGGAGCGGCAATTCACCCCTCCACTTT. This chain connects TRBV18 to TRBJ1-6, with TRBD1 identical over 7 bases. Germline V gene lookup returns CDR1 KGHSH and CDR2 LQKENI. V lost 2 bases, J lost 7 bases, and 8 bases stayed unmatched. This CDR3 comprises 16 residues.

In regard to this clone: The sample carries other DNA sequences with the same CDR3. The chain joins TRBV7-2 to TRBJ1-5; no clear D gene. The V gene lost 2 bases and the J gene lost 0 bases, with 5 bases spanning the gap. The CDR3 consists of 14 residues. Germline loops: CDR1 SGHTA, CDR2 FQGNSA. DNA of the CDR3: TGTGCCAGCAGCTTAACCGGTAGCAATCAGCCCCAGCATTTT. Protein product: CASSLTGSNQPQHF.